This T cell receptor (beta chain) was recorded in a study of a mutant IDH1 vaccine in newly diagnosed glioma (dated by TCRdb to about 2021). A note on the overall study: Vaccination started 4-6 weeks after radiotherapy alone, or was given together with temozolomide cycles in the groups whose treatment included chemotherapy. Of the roughly 34 treated patients, approximately 62% were male and around 40% were female, and the mean age was about 40 years. Before enrollment, most patients had been given radiochemotherapy with temozolomide as standard therapy, while the rest had received either radiotherapy alone or temozolomide alone. The week-35 safety follow-up took place at visit V12, and the week-47 end of study took place at visit V13. Peripheral blood samples were drawn at six visits, namely V03 (baseline), V05, V07, V10, V12 and V13. For exploratory analyses, fewer than 30 treated patients had longitudinal TCRB deep sequencing done wherever samples were available.

The library was generated by the immunoSEQ multiplex PCR assay. Rearranged TCR beta chain sequences were amplified with the hsTCRB Kit following the manufacturer's protocol. Sequencing of TCRB libraries was carried out on an Illumina MiSeq. Regarding the original processing steps: The proprietary platform of the kit vendor was used for demultiplexing, trimming and gene mapping. What TCRdb holds here is the immuneACCESS table cut down to in-frame rearrangements. Part of the clones is not present; checked against another copy, under half of the missing clones reflect an unresolved V gene, and the others are unexplained. Clone size and V and J calls were adopted from that table, with D and trimming inferred from the DNA. The table for this sample lists some 42,000 clones; about 80% of them were counted only once. 4% to 5.5% of the sample is held by the ten biggest clonotypes. Regarding this clone: It lacks a known antigen. Nothing much larger sits one base from this clone, and base qualities are not available.

Sample time point, as interpreted from the label and publication: week 35, safety follow-up. A 20-mer mutant IDH1 peptide at 300 micrograms in Montanide made up each vaccine dose, which was injected subcutaneously together with topical imiquimod. Patients received eight vaccinations in weeks 1, 3, 5, 7, 11, 15, 19 and 23, corresponding to visits V03 through V10. Donors had newly diagnosed WHO grade 3 or 4 IDH1-mutant astrocytomas with loss of nuclear ATRX. The samples were drawn from NOA16, a multicentre, single-arm, open-label phase I trial in Germany that tested a mutant IDH1 peptide vaccine in humans for the first time. The DNeasy Blood and Tissue Kit was used to extract genomic DNA from EDTA blood for TCRB sequencing. Study-wide findings and limitations: The authors stated that sample limitations prevented analyses of patient blood samples from being reproduced. Changes in the top peripheral T cell clonotypes picked up by TCRB sequencing did not appear to be linked to pseudoprogression. Vaccine-induced immune responses across multiple MHC alleles were detected in 85% to 95% of patients. Availability determined which PBMC samples were chosen for TCRB deep sequencing.

Reading from cysteine to phenylalanine, the CDR3 counts 11 amino acids. Only the CDR3 DNA is retained, 33 bases long and in frame from the first base. Per the germline V gene, SGHTS is the CDR1 and YDEGEE is the CDR2. Trimming at the junction amounts to 2 bases on V and 2 bases on J, and the germline ends lie 1 base apart. The clonotype originates from a woman aged 45 to 65 with glioma. The chain employs TRBV5-8 and TRBJ1-1; the D gene cannot be resolved reliably. Here the sequenced sample was PBMCs, taken from a glioma patient whose treatment included an IDH1 peptide vaccine. The DNA is TGTGCCAGCAGCTTTAACACTGAAGCTTTCTTT. Its translation is CASSFNTEAFF. Outside the CDR3, residues come from the reference TRBV5-8 and TRBJ1-1 proteins, so the full variable domain is: EAGVTQSPTHLIKTRGQQATLRCSPISGHTSVYWYQQALGLGLQFLLWYDEGEERNRGNFPPRFSGRQFPNYSSELNVNALELEDSALYLCASSFNTEAFFGQGTRLTVV.